This T cell receptor (beta chain) was sequenced during a study of T cell responses to AZD1222 COVID-19 vaccine. Overall study context: Second-dose intervals near 4 or 12 weeks were combined. The study, taken as a whole, reports: Donors, mostly white British, included more females; clonal diversity was possibly underestimated. The study sampled repertoires only after the peak T cell response. At 160-218 and 743-854, vaccine-associated CD4 TCRs were dominant, and they spanned spike.

Remarks on this clone: Its antigen is undetermined.

TCRdb keeps only in-frame clones here, not all; method: immunoSEQ multiplex PCR. The sample has roughly 150,000 clones, almost 95% seen once. The V segment lost 7 bases and the J segment 15 bases; nucleotides outside the gene matches: 26. Germline assignment: CDR1 MNHNY and CDR2 SVGAGI (reference sequence). There are 17 residues in the CDR3. The source material was peripheral blood, sampled on day 0 of AZD1222 vaccination. The receptor was isolated from an adult in good health. The chain joins TRBV6-6 to TRBJ2-1; 8 bases agree with TRBD2. CDR3 nucleotide sequence: TGTGCCAGCACTCGGGGGATAACTAGCGGAGGGGGATCTAAGCCGTTCTTC. This encodes CASTRGITSGGGSKPFF.